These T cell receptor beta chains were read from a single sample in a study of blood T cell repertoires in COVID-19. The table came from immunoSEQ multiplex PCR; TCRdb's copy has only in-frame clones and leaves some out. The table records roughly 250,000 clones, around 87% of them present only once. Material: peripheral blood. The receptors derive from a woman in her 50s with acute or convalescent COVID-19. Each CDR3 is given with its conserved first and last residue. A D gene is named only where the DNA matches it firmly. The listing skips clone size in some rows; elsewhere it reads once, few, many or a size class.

CASSLRRGLVPQHF,TGTGCCAGCAGCTTGAGACGGGGGTTGGTGCCCCAGCATTTT,-,TRBV5-6,TRBJ1-5,-
CASSISYGGGAWNIQYF,TGTGCCAGTAGTATTTCATATGGGGGAGGTGCCTGGAACATTCAGTACTTC,-,TRBV19,TRBJ2-4,-
CASSSTREGNTIYF,TGCGCCAGCAGCTCCACGAGGGAAGGAAACACCATATATTTT,-,TRBV4-3,TRBJ1-3,-
CASSRTADQPQHF,TGTGCCAGCTCAAGGACAGCCGATCAGCCCCAGCATTTT,-,TRBV18,TRBJ1-5,-
CASSVERGTGYNEQFF,TGTGCCAGCAGCGTAGAGCGTGGGACTGGCTACAATGAGCAGTTCTTC,-,TRBV9,TRBJ2-1,-
CASSATIGQGLNEQFF,TGTGCCAGCAGCGCAACCATCGGACAGGGGCTCAATGAGCAGTTCTTC,-,TRBV9,TRBJ2-1,TRBD1
CASSFSPTGVYGYTF,TGTGCCAGCAGTTTCTCCCCGACAGGGGTTTATGGCTACACCTTC,-,TRBV28,TRBJ1-2,TRBD1
CASSFSTDTQYF,TGCGCCAGCAGCTTCTCGACAGATACGCAGTATTTT,once,TRBV5-1,TRBJ2-3,-
CASSFGTNYGYTF,TGTGCCAGCAGTTTCGGGACTAACTATGGCTACACCTTC,-,TRBV27,TRBJ1-2,-
CAISQGAAYNEQFF,TGTGCCATCAGTCAGGGGGCAGCATACAATGAGCAGTTCTTC,-,TRBV10-3,TRBJ2-1,TRBD1
CAWGRGTDQPQHF,TGTGCCTGGGGCAGGGGTACTGATCAGCCCCAGCATTTT,once,TRBV30,TRBJ1-5,-
CASTPGARGENIQYF,TGCGCCAGCACCCCAGGGGCTAGAGGTGAAAACATTCAGTACTTC,-,TRBV5-1,TRBJ2-4,-
CASSPEREGSPLHF,TGTGCCAGCAGCCCAGAGAGGGAAGGGTCACCCCTCCACTTT,-,TRBV7-9,TRBJ1-6,-
CATSDSSGETQYF,TGTGCCACCAGTGATTCCTCCGGGGAGACCCAGTACTTC,once,TRBV24-1,TRBJ2-5,-
CASSQDPSGRASADTQYF,TGCGCCAGCAGCCAAGATCCTAGCGGGAGGGCCTCAGCAGATACGCAGTATTTT,-,TRBV4-1,TRBJ2-3,TRBD2
CASSLVQGSLLYGYTF,TGCGCCAGCAGCTTGGTACAGGGGTCCCTACTCTATGGCTACACCTTC,-,TRBV5-1,TRBJ1-2,TRBD1
CASSPHGVGRNTIYF,TGTGCCAGCAGCCCCCACGGGGTAGGGAGAAACACCATATATTTT,-,TRBV7-8,TRBJ1-3,-
CASSLKGALSNQPQHF,TGTGCCAGCAGCTTAAAGGGGGCGCTTAGCAATCAGCCCCAGCATTTT,-,TRBV7-2,TRBJ1-5,TRBD1
CASSRQLQETQYF,TGTGCCAGCAGCCGACAGCTCCAAGAGACCCAGTACTTC,once,TRBV14,TRBJ2-5,-
CASSLGSGDEQYF,TGTGCCAGCAGCTTAGGGTCCGGGGACGAGCAGTACTTC,-,TRBV11-1,TRBJ2-7,-
CASSPAPGLAGGPKYEQFF,TGTGCCAGTAGTCCAGCTCCGGGACTAGCGGGAGGGCCTAAGTATGAGCAGTTCTTC,-,TRBV19,TRBJ2-1,TRBD2
CASSRGQGGDQPQHF,TGCGCCAGCAGCAGGGGACAGGGTGGGGATCAGCCCCAGCATTTT,-,TRBV4-1,TRBJ1-5,TRBD1
CASSLFRLAGETDTQYF,TGCGCCAGCAGCTTGTTCAGACTAGCGGGAGAAACAGATACGCAGTATTTT,-,TRBV5-1,TRBJ2-3,TRBD2
CASSPTTSIRNEQFF,TGTGCCAGCAGTCCGACGACTAGTATCCGGAATGAGCAGTTCTTC,-,TRBV28,TRBJ2-1,-
CASTLPAGGRNQPQHF,TGTGCCAGTACCCTCCCCGCAGGGGGCCGGAATCAGCCCCAGCATTTT,-,TRBV19,TRBJ1-5,TRBD1
CASSKVWIAGGPDSYEQYF,TGTGCCAGCAGCAAAGTGTGGATAGCGGGAGGGCCCGACTCCTACGAGCAGTACTTC,once,TRBV21-1,TRBJ2-7,-
CAISEGRVRQETQYF,TGTGCCATCAGTGAGGGCAGGGTTAGACAAGAGACCCAGTACTTC,-,TRBV10-3,TRBJ2-5,-
CASIRQEEYSNQPQHF,TGTGCCAGTATAAGACAGGAGGAATATAGCAATCAGCCCCAGCATTTT,-,TRBV28,TRBJ1-5,-
CASSLDPRTSGRSLYNEQFF,TGTGCCAGCAGCTTAGATCCCCGGACTAGCGGGAGGTCCCTCTACAATGAGCAGTTCTTC,-,TRBV11-2,TRBJ2-1,TRBD2
CASSLNGGLDYNEQFF,TGTGCCAGCAGCTTAAATGGCGGACTAGACTACAATGAGCAGTTCTTC,-,TRBV7-3,TRBJ2-1,TRBD2
CSVLGGEAFF,TGCAGTGTGTTGGGGGGTGAAGCTTTCTTT,-,TRBV20-1,TRBJ1-1,-
CASSFRSPDTQYF,TGTGCCAGCAGTTTCCGAAGCCCTGATACGCAGTATTTT,-,TRBV28,TRBJ2-3,-
CASSLSYRGANYGYTF,TGTGCCAGCAGTTTATCTTATCGGGGGGCTAACTATGGCTACACCTTC,-,TRBV27,TRBJ1-2,-